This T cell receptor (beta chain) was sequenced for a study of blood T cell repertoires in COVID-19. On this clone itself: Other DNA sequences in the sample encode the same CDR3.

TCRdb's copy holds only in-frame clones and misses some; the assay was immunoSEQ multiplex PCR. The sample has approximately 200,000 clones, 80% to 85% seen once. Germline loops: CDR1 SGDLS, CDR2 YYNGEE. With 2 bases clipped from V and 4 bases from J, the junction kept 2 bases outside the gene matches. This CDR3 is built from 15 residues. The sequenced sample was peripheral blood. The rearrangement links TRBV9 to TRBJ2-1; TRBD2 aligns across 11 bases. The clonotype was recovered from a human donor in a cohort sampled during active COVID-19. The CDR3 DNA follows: TGTGCCAGCAGCGTGGGACTAGCGGATTACAATGAGCAGTTCTTC. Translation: CASSVGLADYNEQFF.